This T cell receptor (beta chain) was captured by sequencing in a study of blood T cell repertoires in COVID-19. TCRdb's table, derived via immunoSEQ multiplex PCR, lists solely in-frame clones and lacks some. The repertoire holds about 240,000 clones, with roughly 83% as singletons. The germline V gene encodes CDR1 SGHNT and CDR2 YYREEE (reference sequence). This CDR3 has 14 amino acids. With 1 base removed from V and 0 bases from J, the gap between germline ends came to 7 bases. The chain links TRBV5-4 to TRBJ2-5; tentatively, D is TRBD1 (5 bases). Material for sequencing was peripheral blood. The receptor comes from a woman aged 80 or over with acute or convalescent COVID-19. The CDR3 region has the DNA TGTGCCAGCAGCTTGAGGACATACCAAGAGACCCAGTACTTC. Translated, it gives CASSLRTYQETQYF.